This paragraph covers one TCR beta chain sequence. This specimen comes from a study of cytomegalovirus exposure and HLA in healthy donors. Study in general: Out of approximately 170 million T cells, an earlier analysis found fewer than 140 million unique TCR beta sequences in total.

The PCR contained 60 Vbeta and 13 Jbeta primers. TCRdb keeps only in-frame clones here, not all; method: immunoSEQ multiplex PCR. The sample yields around 94,000 clones, approximately 84% seen once. This CDR3 contains 15 residues. Per the germline V gene, CDR1 is KGHSH and CDR2 is LQKENI. V was clipped by 6 bases and J by 0 bases; unmatched bases: 5. The clonotype comes from a man aged 18 to 29 in good health and CMV-seronegative. The chain carries TRBV18 and TRBJ2-1, with TRBD1 matching 7 bases. What was sequenced was PBMCs. The CDR3 coding sequence is TGTGCCAGCTCCCCGACAGGGAGCTCCTACAATGAGCAGTTCTTC. Encoded protein: CASSPTGSSYNEQFF.